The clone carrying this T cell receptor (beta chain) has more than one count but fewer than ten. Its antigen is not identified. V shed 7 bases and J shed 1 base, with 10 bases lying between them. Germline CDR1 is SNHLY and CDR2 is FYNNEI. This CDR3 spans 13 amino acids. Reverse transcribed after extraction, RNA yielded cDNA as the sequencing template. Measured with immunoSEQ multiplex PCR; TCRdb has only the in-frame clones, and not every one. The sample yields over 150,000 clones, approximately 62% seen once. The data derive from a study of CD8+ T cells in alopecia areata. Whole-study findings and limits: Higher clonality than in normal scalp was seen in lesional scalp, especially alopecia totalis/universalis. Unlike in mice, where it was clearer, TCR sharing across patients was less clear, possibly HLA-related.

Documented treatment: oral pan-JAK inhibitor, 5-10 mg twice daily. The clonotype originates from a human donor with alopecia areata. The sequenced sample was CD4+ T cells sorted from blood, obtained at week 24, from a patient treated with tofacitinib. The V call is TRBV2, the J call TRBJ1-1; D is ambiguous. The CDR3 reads CASTVGENTEAFF. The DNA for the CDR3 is TGTGCCAGCACCGTGGGAGAGAACACTGAAGCTTTCTTT.